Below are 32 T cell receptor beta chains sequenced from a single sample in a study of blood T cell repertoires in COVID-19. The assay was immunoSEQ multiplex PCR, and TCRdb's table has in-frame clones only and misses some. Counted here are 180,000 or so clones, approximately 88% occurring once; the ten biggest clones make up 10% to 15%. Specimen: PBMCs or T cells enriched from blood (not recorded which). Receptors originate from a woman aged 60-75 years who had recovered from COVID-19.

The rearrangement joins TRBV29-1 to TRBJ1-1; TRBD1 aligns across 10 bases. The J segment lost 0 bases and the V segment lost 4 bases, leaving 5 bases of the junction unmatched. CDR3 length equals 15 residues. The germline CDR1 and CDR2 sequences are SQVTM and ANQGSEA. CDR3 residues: CSVVTTGGMNTEAFF. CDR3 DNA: TGCAGCGTTGTAACGACAGGGGGCATGAACACTGAAGCTTTCTTT.

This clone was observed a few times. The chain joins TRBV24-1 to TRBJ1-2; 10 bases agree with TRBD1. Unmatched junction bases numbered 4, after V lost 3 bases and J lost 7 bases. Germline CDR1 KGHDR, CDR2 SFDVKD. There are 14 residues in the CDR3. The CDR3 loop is CATSDPWTGGGYTF. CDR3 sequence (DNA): TGTGCCACCAGTGATCCCTGGACAGGGGGTGGCTACACCTTC.

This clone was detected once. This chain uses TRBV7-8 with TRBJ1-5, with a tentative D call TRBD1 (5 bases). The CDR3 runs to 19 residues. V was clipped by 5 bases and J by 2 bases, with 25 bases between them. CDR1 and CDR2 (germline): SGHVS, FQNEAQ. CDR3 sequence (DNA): TGTGCCAGCAGCCGCGAAAGGGGTCCCAACCCCTATGGCAATCAGCCCCAGCATTTT. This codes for CASSRERGPNPYGNQPQHF.

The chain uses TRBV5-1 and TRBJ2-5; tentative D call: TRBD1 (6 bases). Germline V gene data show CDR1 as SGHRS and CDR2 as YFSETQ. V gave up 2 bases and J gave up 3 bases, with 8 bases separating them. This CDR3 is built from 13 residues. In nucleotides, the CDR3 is TGCGCCAGCAGCTTCTCAGGGGAAGAGACCCAGTACTTC. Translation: CASSFSGEETQYF.

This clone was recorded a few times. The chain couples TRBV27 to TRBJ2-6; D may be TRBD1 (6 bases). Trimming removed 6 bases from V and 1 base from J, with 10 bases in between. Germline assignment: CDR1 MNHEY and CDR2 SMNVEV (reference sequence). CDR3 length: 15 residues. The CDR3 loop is CASRLGASGANVLTF. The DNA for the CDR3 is TGTGCCAGCAGACTGGGGGCGTCTGGGGCCAACGTCCTGACTTTC.

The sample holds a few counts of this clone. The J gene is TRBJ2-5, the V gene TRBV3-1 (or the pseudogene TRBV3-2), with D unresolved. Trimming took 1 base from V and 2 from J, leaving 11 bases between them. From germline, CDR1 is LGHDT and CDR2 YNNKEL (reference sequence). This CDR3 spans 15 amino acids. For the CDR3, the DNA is TGTGCCAGCAGCCAAGTTCTATTACAGCAAGAGACCCAGTACTTC. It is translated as CASSQVLLQQETQYF.

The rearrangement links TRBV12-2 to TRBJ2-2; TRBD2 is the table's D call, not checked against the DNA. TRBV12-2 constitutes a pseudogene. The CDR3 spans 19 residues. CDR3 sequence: CASRLVGLAGPRDTGELFF. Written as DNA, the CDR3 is TGTGCAAGTCGCTTAGTAGGACTAGCGGGGCCACGGGACACCGGGGAGCTGTTTTTT.

The CDR3 region has the DNA TGTGCCAGCAGACTGACTAGCGGTATAGAGACCCAGTACTTC. It yields the protein CASRLTSGIETQYF. The rearrangement uses TRBV2 and TRBJ2-5, with 9 bases matching TRBD2. The V gene end was trimmed by 6 bases and the J gene end by 4 bases; junction bases not matched to a gene: 6. Per germline, CDR1 SNHLY and CDR2 FYNNEI. The CDR3 spans 14 residues.

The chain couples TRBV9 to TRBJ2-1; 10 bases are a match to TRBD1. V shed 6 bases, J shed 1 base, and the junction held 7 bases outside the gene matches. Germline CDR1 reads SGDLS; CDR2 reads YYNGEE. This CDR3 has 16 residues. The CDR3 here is CASKKGTGDSYNEQFF. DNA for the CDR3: TGTGCCAGCAAAAAGGGGACAGGGGATTCCTACAATGAGCAGTTCTTC. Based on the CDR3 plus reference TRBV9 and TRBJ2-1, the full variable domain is DSGVTQTPKHLITATGQRVTLRCSPRSGDLSVYWYQQSLDQGLQFLIQYYNGEERAKGNILERFSAQQFPDLHSELNLSSLELGDSALYFCASKKGTGDSYNEQFFGPGTRLTVL.

The chain's CDR3 is CASSQDAVNTEAFF. CDR3 nucleotide sequence: TGTGCCAGCAGCCAAGATGCAGTGAACACTGAAGCTTTCTTT. The chain joins TRBV3-1 (or the pseudogene TRBV3-2) to TRBJ1-1, with D unresolved. Trimming removed 0 bases from V and 0 bases from J, with 5 bases in between. The CDR3 length is 14 residues. Germline CDR1 and CDR2: LGHDT and YNNKEL (reference sequence).

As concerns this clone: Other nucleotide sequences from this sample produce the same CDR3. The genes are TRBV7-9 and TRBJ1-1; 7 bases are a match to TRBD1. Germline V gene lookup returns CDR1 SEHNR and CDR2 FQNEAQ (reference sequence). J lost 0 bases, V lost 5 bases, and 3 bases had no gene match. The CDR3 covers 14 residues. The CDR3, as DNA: TGTGCCAGCAGCCCGGGACAGTTGAACACTGAAGCTTTCTTT. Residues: CASSPGQLNTEAFF.

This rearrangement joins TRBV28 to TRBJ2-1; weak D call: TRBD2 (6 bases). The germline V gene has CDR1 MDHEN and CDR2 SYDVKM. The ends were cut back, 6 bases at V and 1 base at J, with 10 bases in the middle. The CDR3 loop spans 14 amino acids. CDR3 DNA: TGTGCCAGCAGACTCGGAGGGTCCTACAATGAGCAGTTCTTC. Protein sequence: CASRLGGSYNEQFF.

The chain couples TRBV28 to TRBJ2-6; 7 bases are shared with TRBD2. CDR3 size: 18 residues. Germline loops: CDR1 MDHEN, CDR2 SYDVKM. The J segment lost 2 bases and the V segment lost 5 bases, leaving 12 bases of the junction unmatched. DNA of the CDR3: TGTGCCAGCAGTCCGGTGGGAGGGCTCGCTACTGGGGCCAACGTCCTGACTTTC. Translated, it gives CASSPVGGLATGANVLTF. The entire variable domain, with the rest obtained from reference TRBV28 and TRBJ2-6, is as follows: DVKVTQSSRYLVKRTGEKVFLECVQDMDHENMFWYRQDPGLGLRLIYFSYDVKMKEKGDIPEGYSVSREKKERFSLILESASTNQTSMYLCASSPVGGLATGANVLTFGAGSRLTVL.

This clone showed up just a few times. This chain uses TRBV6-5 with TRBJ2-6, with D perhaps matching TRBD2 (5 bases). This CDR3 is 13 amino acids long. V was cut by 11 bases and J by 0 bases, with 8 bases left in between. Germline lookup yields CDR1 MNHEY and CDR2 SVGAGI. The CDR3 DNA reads TGTGCCGGAGGCCCCTCTGGGGCCAACGTCCTGACTTTC. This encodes CAGGPSGANVLTF.

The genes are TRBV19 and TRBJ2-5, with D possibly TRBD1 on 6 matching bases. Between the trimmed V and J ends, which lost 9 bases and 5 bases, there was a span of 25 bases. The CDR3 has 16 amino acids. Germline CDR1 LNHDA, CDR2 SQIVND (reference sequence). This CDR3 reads CASKRSITGPGETQYF. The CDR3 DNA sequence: TGTGCCAGCAAGCGCTCGATAACAGGGCCGGGGGAGACCCAGTACTTC.

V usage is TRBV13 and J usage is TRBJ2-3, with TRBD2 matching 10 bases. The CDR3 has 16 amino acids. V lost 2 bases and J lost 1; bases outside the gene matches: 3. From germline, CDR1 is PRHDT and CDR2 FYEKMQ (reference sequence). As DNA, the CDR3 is TGTGCCAGCAGCTTACGAGCGGGGGGGGGCACAGATACGCAGTATTTT. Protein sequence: CASSLRAGGGTDTQYF.

The CDR3 coding sequence is TGTGCCAGCAGCTGGACAGGGGGTTTCTATGGCTACACCTTC. Amino acid sequence: CASSWTGGFYGYTF. V and J are TRBV5-8 and TRBJ1-2, with TRBD1 identical over 10 bases. Germline V gene lookup returns CDR1 SGHTS and CDR2 YDEGEE. V lost 3 bases to trimming and J lost 4 bases; unmatched junction nucleotides: 3. The CDR3 has 14 residues.

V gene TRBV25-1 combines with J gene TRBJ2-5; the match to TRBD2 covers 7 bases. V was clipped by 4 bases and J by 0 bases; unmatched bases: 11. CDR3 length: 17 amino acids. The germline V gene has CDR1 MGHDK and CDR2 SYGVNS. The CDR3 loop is CASSGGGPSRNQETQYF. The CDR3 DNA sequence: TGTGCCAGCAGTGGGGGAGGGCCTAGCAGAAACCAAGAGACCCAGTACTTC. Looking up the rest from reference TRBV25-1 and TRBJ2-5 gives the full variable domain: EADIYQTPRYLVIGTGKKITLECSQTMGHDKMYWYQQDPGMELHLIHYSYGVNSTEKGDLSSESTVSRIRTEHFPLTLESARPSHTSQYLCASSGGGPSRNQETQYFGPGTRLLVL.

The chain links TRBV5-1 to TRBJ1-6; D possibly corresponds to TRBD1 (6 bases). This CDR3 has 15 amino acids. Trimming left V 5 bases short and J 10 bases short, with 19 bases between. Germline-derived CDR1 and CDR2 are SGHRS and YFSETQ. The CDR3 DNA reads TGCGCCAGCAGACTTTGGGACAACGGGGGGTCACCCCTCCACTTT. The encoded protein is CASRLWDNGGSPLHF.

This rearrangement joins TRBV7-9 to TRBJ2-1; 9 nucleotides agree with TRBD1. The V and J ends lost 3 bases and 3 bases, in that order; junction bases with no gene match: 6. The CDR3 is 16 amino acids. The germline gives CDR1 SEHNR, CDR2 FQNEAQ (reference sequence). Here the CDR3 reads CASSLATGGDYNEQFF. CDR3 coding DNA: TGTGCCAGCAGCTTGGCAACAGGGGGCGACTACAATGAGCAGTTCTTC.

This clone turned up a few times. The CDR3 DNA reads TGTGCTAGTGGTTTAGGCCAGGGGAACACCGGGGAGCTGTTTTTT. Residues: CASGLGQGNTGELFF. This chain connects TRBV12-5 to TRBJ2-2, with TRBD1 as a possible D gene (5 bases). CDR1 LGHNT and CDR2 FRNRAP come from the germline V gene. Trimming removed 3 bases at V and 1 base at J, with 9 bases between. This CDR3 region has 15 residues.

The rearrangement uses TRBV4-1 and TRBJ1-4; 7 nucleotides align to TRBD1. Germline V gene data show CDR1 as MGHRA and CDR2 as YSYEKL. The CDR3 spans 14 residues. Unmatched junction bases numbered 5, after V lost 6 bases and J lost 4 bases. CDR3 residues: CASRQTGFNEKLFF. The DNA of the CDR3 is TGCGCCAGCAGGCAGACAGGGTTTAATGAAAAACTGTTTTTT.

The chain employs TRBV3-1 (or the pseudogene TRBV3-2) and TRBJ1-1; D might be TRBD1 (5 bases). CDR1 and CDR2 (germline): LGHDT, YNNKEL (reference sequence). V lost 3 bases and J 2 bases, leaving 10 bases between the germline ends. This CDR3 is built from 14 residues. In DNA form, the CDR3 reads TGTGCCAGCAGCCAGGACATATTAAACACTGAAGCTTTCTTT. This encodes CASSQDILNTEAFF.

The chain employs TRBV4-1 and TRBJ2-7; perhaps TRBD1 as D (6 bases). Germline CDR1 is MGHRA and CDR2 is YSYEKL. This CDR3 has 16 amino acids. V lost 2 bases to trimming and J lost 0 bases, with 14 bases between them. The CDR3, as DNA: TGCGCCAGCAGCCAATCCCGGGACACGAGCTCCTACGAGCAGTACTTC. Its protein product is CASSQSRDTSSYEQYF.

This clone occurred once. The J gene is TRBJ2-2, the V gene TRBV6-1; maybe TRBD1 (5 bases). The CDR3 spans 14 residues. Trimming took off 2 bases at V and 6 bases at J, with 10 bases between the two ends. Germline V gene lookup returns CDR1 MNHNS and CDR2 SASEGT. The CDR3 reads CASSEYGASGELFF. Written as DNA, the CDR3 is TGTGCCAGCAGTGAATATGGGGCTTCCGGGGAGCTGTTTTTT.

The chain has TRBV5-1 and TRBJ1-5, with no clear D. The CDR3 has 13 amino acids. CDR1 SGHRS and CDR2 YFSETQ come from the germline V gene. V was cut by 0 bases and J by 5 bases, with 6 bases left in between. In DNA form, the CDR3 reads TGCGCCAGCAGCTTGGGGAGGGATCAGCCCCAGCATTTT. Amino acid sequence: CASSLGRDQPQHF.

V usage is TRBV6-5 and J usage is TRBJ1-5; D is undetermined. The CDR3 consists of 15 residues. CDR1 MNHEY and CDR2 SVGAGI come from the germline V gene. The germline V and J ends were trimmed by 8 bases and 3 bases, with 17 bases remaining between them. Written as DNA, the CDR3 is TGTGCCAGCGCCGGGTACCGGGTCCTCAATCAGCCCCAGCATTTT. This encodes CASAGYRVLNQPQHF.

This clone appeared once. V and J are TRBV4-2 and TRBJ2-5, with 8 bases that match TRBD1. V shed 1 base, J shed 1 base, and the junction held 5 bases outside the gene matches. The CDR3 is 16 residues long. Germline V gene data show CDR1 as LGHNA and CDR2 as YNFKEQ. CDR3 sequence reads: CASSQGTTGGQETQYF. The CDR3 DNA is TGTGCCAGCAGCCAAGGGACCACAGGGGGCCAAGAGACCCAGTACTTC.

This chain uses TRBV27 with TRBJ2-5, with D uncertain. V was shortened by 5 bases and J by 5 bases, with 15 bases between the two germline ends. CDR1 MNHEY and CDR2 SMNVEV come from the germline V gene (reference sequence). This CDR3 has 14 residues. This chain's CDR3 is CASSTQERRETQYF. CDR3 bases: TGTGCCAGCAGTACTCAAGAACGGCGGGAGACCCAGTACTTC.

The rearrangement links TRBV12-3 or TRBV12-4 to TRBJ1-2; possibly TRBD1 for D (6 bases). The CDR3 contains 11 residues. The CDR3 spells CASGANYGYTF. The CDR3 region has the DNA TGTGCGTCAGGGGCTAACTATGGCTACACCTTC.

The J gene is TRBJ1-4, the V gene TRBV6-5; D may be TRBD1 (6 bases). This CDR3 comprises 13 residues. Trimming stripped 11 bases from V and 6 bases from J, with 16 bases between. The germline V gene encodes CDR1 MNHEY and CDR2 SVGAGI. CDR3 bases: TGTGCCGCCAACGAGGGGGGGCATGAAAAACTGTTTTTT. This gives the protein CAANEGGHEKLFF.

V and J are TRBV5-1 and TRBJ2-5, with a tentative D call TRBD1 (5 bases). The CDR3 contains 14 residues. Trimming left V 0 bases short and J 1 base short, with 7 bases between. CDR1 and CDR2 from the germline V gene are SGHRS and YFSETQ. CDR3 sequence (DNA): TGCGCCAGCAGCTTGGACAGGAGCCAAGAGACCCAGTACTTC. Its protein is CASSLDRSQETQYF.